The TCR beta chain under discussion was sequenced for a study of blood T cell repertoires in COVID-19. Germline loops: CDR1 MNHNS, CDR2 SASEGT. V was clipped by 1 base and J by 0 bases, with 12 bases between them. The CDR3 loop spans 16 amino acids. This table comes from immunoSEQ multiplex PCR, and its TCRdb copy is limited to in-frame clones, with some not included. The sample consists of 200,000 to 250,000 clones, 80% to 85% of them appearing once. Source material: peripheral blood. The origin of this receptor is a woman between 65 and 79 years old with COVID-19, enrolled during active disease. The chain employs TRBV6-1 and TRBJ1-2; D gene unclear. Written as DNA, the CDR3 is TGTGCCAGCAGTGAAGAACGGGGTAAGCCTAACTATGGCTACACCTTC. Its protein product is CASSEERGKPNYGYTF.